These T cell receptor beta chains were read from a single sample in a study of cytomegalovirus exposure and HLA in healthy donors. Clones were read by immunoSEQ multiplex PCR, and TCRdb kept only the in-frame ones, dropping some. The data hold about 150,000 clones, with 70% to 80% observed a single time. The sample consisted of PBMCs. These receptors all come from a man aged 30 to 39 in good health and CMV-seropositive. CDR3s include the opening cysteine and the closing phenylalanine or tryptophan. Each record gives: D gene, J gene, CDR3 length, V gene, CDR3 protein. The D gene is left open where the match is weak.

TRBD1	TRBJ2-1	17	TRBV15	CATSRITDRGAYNEQFF
-	TRBJ2-5	15	TRBV5-1	CASRPVPGWEETQYF
-	TRBJ1-1	13	TRBV15	CATVGQLNTEAFF
TRBD1	TRBJ1-6	14	TRBV5-1	CASSPGQSNSPLHF
TRBD1	TRBJ2-5	16	TRBV9	CASSVGRGSFGETQYF
TRBD1	TRBJ2-6	17	TRBV25-1	CASSLGDSASGANVLTF
-	TRBJ2-7	14	TRBV7-9	CASNPTEASYEQYF
-	TRBJ1-3	14	TRBV11-2	CASSLGSSGNTIYF
TRBD1	TRBJ1-2	15	TRBV6-5	CASSGSRDSGYGYTF
-	TRBJ2-1	15	TRBV5-4	CASSFPSSSYNEQFF
TRBD1	TRBJ1-3	15	TRBV5-4	CASSPRGQSGNTIYF
-	TRBJ2-5	15	TRBV15	CATSNLTGFQETQYF
-	TRBJ1-2	14	TRBV27	CASSPRGAIYGYTF
TRBD1	TRBJ2-7	14	TRBV6-5	CASSRDRGLYEQYF
-	TRBJ2-3	13	TRBV10-3	CAISELRPDTQYF
TRBD2	-	12	TRBV27	CASRLAGGEQYF
-	TRBJ1-2	12	TRBV6-4	CASSETRNGYTF
TRBD2	TRBJ2-1	14	TRBV19	CASSRSGRAGEQFF
-	TRBJ1-4	16	TRBV5-6	CASSFGQNATNEKLFF
TRBD2	TRBJ2-1	15	TRBV5-1	CASSFTSGGASEQFF
TRBD2	TRBJ2-1	15	TRBV27	CASSSAGGVNNEQFF
TRBD2	TRBJ2-3	16	TRBV6-5	CASSSLAGGLSDTQYF
-	TRBJ2-6	16	TRBV5-1	CASSLAEVSGANVLTF
TRBD1	TRBJ1-5	15	TRBV18	CASSPAGTGNQPQHF
TRBD1	TRBJ2-7	13	TRBV19	CASRRDRDGEQYF
-	TRBJ1-1	16	TRBV7-8	CASSLRGARGNTEAFF
-	TRBJ1-2	12	TRBV11-2	CASSLNRVGYTF
-	TRBJ1-2	17	TRBV28	CASSSGGTRTRNYGYTF
TRBD1	TRBJ1-2	14	TRBV6-1	CASKTGGPRYGYTF
-	TRBJ1-1	14	TRBV2	CASSEAGINTEAFF
TRBD1	TRBJ2-7	19	TRBV15	CATSSSPPWDREGSYEQYF
-	TRBJ1-2	14	TRBV12-5	CASGTQEPGYGYTF
-	TRBJ2-2	12	TRBV11-3	CASSGSTGELFF
-	TRBJ2-7	14	TRBV28	CASSLDKLSYEQYF
TRBD2	TRBJ2-1	14	TRBV7-9	CASRERGSYNEQFF
-	TRBJ2-1	15	TRBV5-1	CASSLTRPEINEQFF
TRBD2	TRBJ2-2	16	TRBV2	CASSVGLGRDTGELFF
TRBD2	TRBJ2-5	18	TRBV9	CASSAGTSGASNQETQYF
TRBD1	TRBJ1-2	14	TRBV7-2	CASSSYRGDYGYTF
TRBD1	TRBJ1-1	15	TRBV6-5	CASSYRDRGNTEAFF
TRBD1	TRBJ1-2	15	TRBV5-1	CASRTGTGSHYGYTF
TRBD2	TRBJ2-5	14	TRBV5-1	CASSLASGQETQYF
-	TRBJ2-7	15	TRBV29-1	CSVEGAGKGPYEQYF
-	TRBJ2-7	13	TRBV4-1	CASSQDLPYEQYF
TRBD2	TRBJ2-7	14	TRBV7-8	CASSPGLGIYEQYF
TRBD2	TRBJ2-1	15	TRBV28	CASRSTSGSGDEQFF
TRBD1	TRBJ1-1	15	TRBV28	CASSLGRGQHTEAFF
TRBD1	TRBJ2-7	15	TRBV13	CASSLRQGLLPEQYF
-	TRBJ2-3	13	TRBV9	CASSIQGTDTQYF
-	TRBJ2-7	18	TRBV21-1	CASTAPGTSGRAEYEQYF
TRBD2	TRBJ2-1	13	TRBV19	CASKRLAGREQFF
-	TRBJ1-4	14	TRBV5-4	CASSLDGTTEKLFF
-	TRBJ1-1	15	TRBV11-3	CASSLDGTGDTEAFF
-	TRBJ2-3	15	TRBV9	CASSVGVSQGDTQYF
-	TRBJ1-4	16	TRBV18	CASSPVVSLSGEKLFF
-	TRBJ2-1	12	TRBV7-2	CASGALYNEQFF
-	TRBJ1-1	14	TRBV7-8	CASSYPDKNTEAFF
TRBD1	TRBJ1-1	12	TRBV28	CASSFRDRGAFF
TRBD1	TRBJ1-4	14	TRBV19	CASSTGTGDEKLFF